A selection of T cell receptor beta chains follows, all from one sample in a study of cytomegalovirus exposure and HLA in healthy donors. Some clones are missing from TCRdb's copy, which holds only in-frame ones; the method was immunoSEQ multiplex PCR. The sample yields under 110,000 clones, roughly 85% seen once. Sequencing was carried out using PBMCs. These receptors all stem from a man aged 25 to 40 in good health and CMV-seronegative. Both conserved end residues are part of each CDR3.

CDR3aa	v_gene	j_gene
CASTLHRDSYEQYF	TRBV6-6	TRBJ2-7
CASSATSGRSYNEQFF	TRBV25-1	TRBJ2-1
CAWSQVRFTF	TRBV30	TRBJ1-2
CASSQDRGYTGELFF	TRBV4-2	TRBJ2-2
CASSYKEGEQFF	TRBV6-6	TRBJ2-1
CASSSPSSSGNSYEQYF	TRBV5-1	TRBJ2-7
CASSHSPGAPGELFF	TRBV27	TRBJ2-2
CASSLGSSGDIQYF	TRBV5-1	TRBJ2-4
CASSVGHMGGTGELFF	TRBV9	TRBJ2-2
CASSPGTGGTEAFF	TRBV6-5	TRBJ1-1
CASSILTSGARELFF	TRBV19	TRBJ2-2
CASSLDVSASTEAFF	TRBV7-8	TRBJ1-1
CASFLRTGSYEQYF	TRBV2	TRBJ2-7
CASRGGTAHGYTF	TRBV2	TRBJ1-2
CASTLGGSGNTIYF	TRBV2	TRBJ1-3
CASSALAGTGGVSEQYF	TRBV25-1	TRBJ2-7
CALIPRDRRTYEQYF	TRBV30	TRBJ2-7
CASSVSASFPHEQFF	TRBV9	TRBJ2-1
CASSLGSDSSYEQYF	TRBV11-3	TRBJ2-7
CASSTGTGGNTGELFF	TRBV7-6	TRBJ2-2
CASSLGAGDQPQHF	TRBV7-6	TRBJ1-5
CASSLTWAAENTGELFF	TRBV7-3	TRBJ2-2
CASSATEDTQYF	TRBV11-2	TRBJ2-3
CASAGLAGGEQYF	TRBV5-1	TRBJ2-7
CASSDGRSRTDTQYF	TRBV9	TRBJ2-3
CASSRGQAYEQYF	TRBV7-2	.
CAWSVQIRGTFEAFF	TRBV30	TRBJ1-1
CASNTTSGRSSYEQYF	TRBV5-1	TRBJ2-7
CASSEGQIRSNF	TRBV6-1	TRBJ2-7
CASSQDRDAGYTF	TRBV7-2	TRBJ1-2
CASRRLAAYNEQFF	TRBV28	TRBJ2-1
CASSPLFVGLTYEQYF	TRBV27	TRBJ2-7
CASSSGSSYNEQFF	TRBV6-5	TRBJ2-1
CASSLAGPRWGESYNEQFF	TRBV5-4	TRBJ2-1
CASSLPGLAVNEQFF	TRBV7-2	TRBJ2-1
CATSMGGGSTEAFF	TRBV28	TRBJ1-1
CASSHPEGPYNSPLHF	TRBV9	TRBJ1-6
CASSPQGLPNDEQFF	TRBV4-3	TRBJ2-1
CATSNTGLAGEQYF	TRBV15	TRBJ2-7
CAISGTDNQPQHF	TRBV10-3	TRBJ1-5
CASSTGSTGSPYNEQFF	TRBV5-4	TRBJ2-1
CASSKTSGYNEQFF	TRBV27	TRBJ2-1
CSVVTLSTGLNIQYF	TRBV29-1	TRBJ2-4
CASSNRGAGSTEAFF	TRBV13	TRBJ1-1
CAWPGLLNTGELFF	TRBV30	TRBJ2-2